The 26 T cell receptor beta chains reported below all come from one sample, sequenced in a study of cytomegalovirus exposure and HLA in healthy donors. The data were produced by immunoSEQ multiplex PCR, yet TCRdb's version contains in-frame clones alone and is incomplete. The sample lists 100,000 to 150,000 clones; just under 95% were seen once. The sample consisted of PBMCs. Receptor source: a woman aged 18-30 years in good health and CMV-seronegative.

This chain uses TRBV11-2 with TRBJ2-1; D is uncertain. V dropped 6 bases and J dropped 0 bases, with 12 bases sitting between them. The CDR3 runs to 15 residues. The V gene's germline CDR1 is SGHAT and CDR2 FQNNGV. DNA of the CDR3: TGTGCCAGCAGTCCCCGAGGAAGCTCCTACAATGAGCAGTTCTTC. It encodes CASSPRGSSYNEQFF.

The J gene is TRBJ2-3, the V gene TRBV5-6; D may be TRBD1 (5 bases). Germline values: CDR1 SGHDT, CDR2 YYEEEE. This CDR3 contains 15 residues. Trimming shortened V by 3 bases and J by 0 bases, and 11 bases separated the two germline ends. The DNA for the CDR3 is TGTGCCAGCAGCTCACTTACAGGAAGCACAGATACGCAGTATTTT. It specifies CASSSLTGSTDTQYF.

The rearrangement joins TRBV12-5 to TRBJ2-5; weak D call: TRBD1 (6 bases). The V gene's germline CDR1 is LGHNT and CDR2 FRNRAP. CDR3 length: 15 residues. V was cut by 6 bases and J by 4 bases, with 18 bases left in between. The CDR3 DNA sequence: TGTGCTAGTGGGGACAGTAATAGGGCGGGAGAGACCCAGTACTTC. This gives the protein CASGDSNRAGETQYF.

The gene calls are TRBV30 and TRBJ2-5, with 12 positions matching TRBD2. The CDR3 contains 14 residues. V trimming: 3 bases; J trimming: 5 bases; junction bases outside the gene matches: 4. Germline values: CDR1 GTSNPN, CDR2 SVGIG (reference sequence). CDR3 residues: CAWRLAGGRETQYF. The CDR3 DNA sequence: TGTGCCTGGAGGCTAGCGGGGGGGCGGGAGACCCAGTACTTC.

V is TRBV9 and J is TRBJ2-1; D is uncertain. This CDR3 has 15 residues. The V gene lost 6 bases and the J gene lost 4 bases, with 17 bases spanning the gap. CDR1 SGDLS and CDR2 YYNGEE come from the germline V gene. CDR3 DNA: TGTGCCAGCACCGTCGGCGAGCGTCATTACAATGAGCAGTTCTTC. Its protein product is CASTVGERHYNEQFF. The full variable domain, completed using reference TRBV9 and TRBJ2-1, is DSGVTQTPKHLITATGQRVTLRCSPRSGDLSVYWYQQSLDQGLQFLIQYYNGEERAKGNILERFSAQQFPDLHSELNLSSLELGDSALYFCASTVGERHYNEQFFGPGTRLTVL.

This chain links TRBV4-1 with TRBJ1-2; no reliable D call. CDR3 size: 14 residues. Trimming shortened V by 0 bases and J by 8 bases, and 13 bases separated the two germline ends. CDR1 and CDR2 (germline): MGHRA, YSYEKL. Here the CDR3 DNA reads TGCGCCAGCAGCCAAGATGAGTTCAACGGGGGCTACACCTTC. This gives the protein CASSQDEFNGGYTF.

This chain connects TRBV4-2 to TRBJ1-1, with TRBD1 matching 8 bases. Trimming took 5 bases from V and 3 from J; bases not matched to a gene: 8. The CDR3 contains 15 residues. Germline V gene sequence: CDR1 LGHNA, CDR2 YNFKEQ. The chain's CDR3 is CASSDGQGMDTEAFF. The CDR3 DNA reads as TGTGCCAGCAGCGATGGACAGGGAATGGACACTGAAGCTTTCTTT.

The V and J genes are TRBV30 and TRBJ2-5; tentatively, D is TRBD2 (6 bases). There are 17 residues in the CDR3. The germline CDR1 and CDR2 sequences are GTSNPN and SVGIG (reference sequence). V lost 3 bases, J lost 5 bases, and 25 bases lay in between. The CDR3 reads CAWRGWAAGKPGETQYF. DNA for the CDR3: TGTGCCTGGAGGGGGTGGGCGGCGGGAAAACCTGGGGAGACCCAGTACTTC.

This chain links TRBV10-3 with TRBJ2-5, with 12 bases lining up with TRBD2. Germline V lookup: CDR1 ENHRY, CDR2 SYGVKD. The CDR3 contains 17 residues. The V segment lost 0 bases and the J segment 5 bases; nucleotides outside the gene matches: 7. The CDR3 DNA reads as TGTGCCATCAGTGAGTCTCCTTCTAGCGGGGGGGCGGAGACCCAGTACTTC. It encodes CAISESPSSGGAETQYF.

V and J are TRBV28 and TRBJ1-2, with no clear D. Per the germline V gene, CDR1 is MDHEN and CDR2 is SYDVKM. V lost 6 bases, J lost 4 bases, and 15 bases lay in between. This CDR3 comprises 14 residues. The CDR3 nucleotides read TGTGCCAGCAGCTCGACACGCTCTGGCTATGGCTACACCTTC. It encodes CASSSTRSGYGYTF.

The rearrangement joins TRBV30 to TRBJ2-3, with 7 bases lining up with TRBD2. There are 16 residues in the CDR3. With 0 bases clipped from V and 2 bases from J, the junction kept 8 bases outside the gene matches. CDR1 is GTSNPN and CDR2 is SVGIG in the germline V gene (reference sequence). CDR3: CAWSVRRERATDTQYF. DNA of the CDR3: TGTGCCTGGAGTGTCCGGCGGGAGAGGGCCACAGATACGCAGTATTTT. The variable domain in full, completed from reference TRBV30 and TRBJ2-3, reads SQTIHQWPATLVQPVGSPLSLECTVEGTSNPNLYWYRQAAGRGLQLLFYSVGIGQISSEVPQNLSASRPQDRQFILSSKKLLLSDSGFYLCAWSVRRERATDTQYFGPGTRLTVL.

V gene TRBV19 combines with J gene TRBJ2-3, with 9 bases lining up with TRBD1. The V segment lost 7 bases and the J segment 4 bases; nucleotides outside the gene matches: 6. The CDR3 is made up of 14 amino acids. Looked up from germline, CDR1 is LNHDA and CDR2 is SQIVND (reference sequence). The CDR3 nucleotides read TGTGCCAGTACCAACAGGGGGCTGGCAGATACGCAGTATTTT. This sequence encodes CASTNRGLADTQYF.

The V gene is TRBV28, the J gene TRBJ1-2; 10 bases are shared with TRBD1. V was pared by 7 bases and J by 8 bases, with 13 bases of the junction left unmatched. Germline CDR1 reads MDHEN; CDR2 reads SYDVKM. The CDR3 runs 15 residues. CDR3 sequence (DNA): TGTGCCAGCATTCCCCCTGGGACAGGGGTAAACGGCTACACCTTC. It yields the protein CASIPPGTGVNGYTF.

This clone was detected only once. The chain couples TRBV4-2 to TRBJ2-3; D not certain. Trimming took 1 base from V and 0 from J, leaving 11 bases between them. Per germline, CDR1 LGHNA and CDR2 YNFKEQ. This CDR3 comprises 16 residues. The CDR3 spells CASSQVGATSTDTQYF. For the CDR3, the DNA is TGTGCCAGCAGCCAAGTCGGAGCCACTAGCACAGATACGCAGTATTTT.

The J gene is TRBJ2-7, the V gene TRBV15, with D perhaps TRBD1 (6 bases). The CDR3 is made up of 15 amino acids. V lost 5 bases to trimming and J lost 3 bases, with 17 bases between them. Germline CDR1 is LNHNV and CDR2 is YYDKDF (reference sequence). CDR3 sequence (DNA): TGTGCCACCAGCCCCAACGGACAGACGTTCTACGAGCAGTACTTC. Encoded protein: CATSPNGQTFYEQYF.

This clone occurred a few times. At the DNA level, this CDR3 is encoded by other sequences in the same sample as well. The chain uses TRBV7-9 and TRBJ1-6; possibly TRBD1 for D (5 bases). The CDR3 is 12 amino acids. V lost 1 base, J lost 10 bases, and 5 bases lay in between. Looked up from germline, CDR1 is SEHNR and CDR2 is FQNEAQ (reference sequence). The CDR3 spells CASSLGGSPLHF. The CDR3 DNA reads as TGTGCCAGCAGCTTAGGGGGCTCACCCCTCCACTTT.

The V call is TRBV5-6, the J call TRBJ2-7; D might be TRBD1 (6 bases). Germline CDR1 reads SGHDT; CDR2 reads YYEEEE. V lost 4 bases and J lost 2, with 13 bases in between. The CDR3 length is 14 residues. The CDR3 region has the DNA TGTGCCAGCAGCCAGGGGACAACTACCTACGAGCAGTACTTC. Its protein product is CASSQGTTTYEQYF. Using reference TRBV5-6 and TRBJ2-7 for the parts outside the CDR3, the full variable domain is DAGVTQSPTHLIKTRGQQVTLRCSPKSGHDTVSWYQQALGQGPQFIFQYYEEEERQRGNFPDRFSGHQFPNYSSELNVNALLLGDSALYLCASSQGTTTYEQYFGPGTRLTVT.

The J gene is TRBJ1-5, the V gene TRBV5-1, with 9 bases aligning to TRBD1. Trimming cost V 0 bases and J 1 base; bases outside gene matches: 5. This CDR3 comprises 17 residues. Per germline, CDR1 SGHRS and CDR2 YFSETQ. The CDR3 loop is CASSLVPTGGSNQPQHF. Written as DNA, the CDR3 is TGCGCCAGCAGCTTGGTCCCGACAGGGGGGAGCAATCAGCCCCAGCATTTT.

J is TRBJ2-3 and V is TRBV5-6; D may be TRBD2 (5 bases). The V gene lost 0 bases and the J gene lost 1 base, with 18 bases spanning the gap. Germline V lookup: CDR1 SGHDT, CDR2 YYEEEE. The CDR3 sequence is 18 residues long. In DNA form, the CDR3 reads TGTGCCAGCAGCTTGGAGTATGAGCGGAGCGCCCGCACAGATACGCAGTATTTT. The encoded protein is CASSLEYERSARTDTQYF.

The chain is built from TRBV7-3 and TRBJ2-7, with TRBD1 matching 9 bases. Losses at the gene ends were 4 bases for V and 2 bases for J; bases not matched to a gene: 3. This CDR3 is built from 14 residues. Germline V gene sequence: CDR1 SGHTA, CDR2 FQGTGA. As DNA, the CDR3 is TGTGCCAGCAGCTATGGGACAGGGCCCTACGAGCAGTACTTC. This encodes CASSYGTGPYEQYF.

The chain couples TRBV5-6 to TRBJ2-7; D is unclear. CDR3 length: 13 amino acids. Between the trimmed V and J ends, which lost 2 bases and 1 base, there was a span of 7 bases. CDR1 and CDR2 (germline): SGHDT, YYEEEE. As DNA, the CDR3 is TGTGCCAGCAGCTTTCCAGGATCCTACGAGCAGTACTTC. Protein: CASSFPGSYEQYF.

This rearrangement joins TRBV6-5 to TRBJ1-1; D unresolved. Germline lookup yields CDR1 MNHEY and CDR2 SVGAGI. V gave up 1 base and J gave up 7 bases, with 4 bases separating them. The CDR3 has 11 residues. CDR3 nucleotides: TGTGCCAGCAGTTACTTCGGTGAAGCTTTCTTT. It codes for CASSYFGEAFF.

The V call is TRBV28, the J call TRBJ1-4; D ambiguous. Germline V gene sequence: CDR1 MDHEN, CDR2 SYDVKM. This CDR3 has 13 residues. V shed 5 bases and J shed 7 bases, with 11 bases lying between them. This CDR3 is CASSAASPEKLFF. The CDR3 region has the DNA TGTGCCAGCAGTGCGGCCAGCCCTGAAAAACTGTTTTTT.

V gene TRBV5-1 combines with J gene TRBJ2-2; D gene uncertain. V was clipped by 0 bases and J by 1 base, with 10 bases between them. The CDR3 has 16 amino acids. Looked up from germline, CDR1 is SGHRS and CDR2 is YFSETQ. The CDR3 DNA sequence: TGCGCCAGCAGCTTGGACCTAGTGGTGAACACCGGGGAGCTGTTTTTT. It is translated as CASSLDLVVNTGELFF.

The chain couples TRBV6-1 to TRBJ2-7; TRBD1 aligns across 10 bases. Germline-derived CDR1 and CDR2 are MNHNS and SASEGT. The CDR3 length is 13 residues. Unmatched junction bases numbered 4, after V lost 6 bases and J lost 5 bases. The CDR3 DNA reads as TGTGCCAGCAGCCGGGACAGGGGCCACGAGCAGTACTTC. Residues: CASSRDRGHEQYF.

J is TRBJ1-1 and V is TRBV6-5, with 11 bases that match TRBD1. The junction had 3 bases not matched to a gene; V was cut back by 5 bases and J by 4 bases. Germline lookup yields CDR1 MNHEY and CDR2 SVGAGI. The CDR3 runs to 14 residues. The DNA for the CDR3 is TGTGCCAGCAGTCCCGGGACAGGGGGCACTGAAGCTTTCTTT. It is translated as CASSPGTGGTEAFF.